A single sample gave rise to the 16 T cell receptor beta chains below, sequenced in a study of blood T cells in healthy people across ages. For the second PCR, which ran for 7 to 11 cycles, a sample-barcoded 5' primer and a J-beta primer mix were used. TCRdb analysed the 5' RACE reads with MiXCR anew, one entry per CDR3 protein. The sample gives about 930,000 distinct CDR3 sequences, approximately 32% of which show up once; 10% is in the top ten. The same data also contributed to another study, on T cells of mothers and their children.

The sample was blood. The receptors derive from a woman aged 40 to 55 in good health.

This clonotype was picked up one time. This chain uses TRBV10-3 with TRBJ1-1; no clear D gene. This CDR3 is 14 amino acids long. Germline CDR1 ENHRY, CDR2 SYGVKD. Trimming took 8 bases from V and 12 from J, leaving 25 bases between them. DNA for the CDR3: TGTGCCATCGGTGGAACGGGCCCTCCCGAGGGAACTTTCTTT. It is translated as CAIGGTGPPEGTFF.

This clonotype occurred many times. The V gene is TRBV5-1, the J gene TRBJ1-2; D gene unclear. The CDR3 spans 15 residues. CDR1 and CDR2 from the germline V gene are SGHRS and YFSETQ. V lost 1 base and J lost 4, with 14 bases in between. The CDR3 region has the DNA TGCGCCAGCAGCTTGAGTCCCCTTTCAGGCTATGGCTACACCTTC. Translation gives CASSLSPLSGYGYTF.

This clonotype was detected many times. The V and J genes are TRBV7-8 and TRBJ2-1; 9 bases align to TRBD2. V was pared by 5 bases and J by 2 bases, with 7 bases of the junction left unmatched. Looked up from germline, CDR1 is SGHVS and CDR2 is FQNEAQ. The CDR3 is 16 amino acids. CDR3 in amino acids: CASSPTLAGAYNEQFF. The CDR3 DNA follows: TGTGCCAGCAGCCCGACGTTAGCGGGGGCCTACAATGAGCAGTTCTTC.

This clonotype was detected a few times. The chain joins TRBV20-1 to TRBJ1-1, with no clear D. Between the trimmed V and J ends, which lost 4 bases and 4 bases, there was a span of 22 bases. The CDR3 is 16 amino acids. Germline V gives CDR1 DFQATT, CDR2 SNEGSKA (reference sequence). Here the CDR3 reads CSAIALHKSYGTEAFF. The CDR3 nucleotides read TGCAGTGCTATCGCATTACATAAATCGTATGGCACTGAAGCTTTCTTT.

The V call is TRBV4-3, the J call TRBJ1-1; D call uncertain. This CDR3 comprises 15 residues. V lost 0 bases to trimming and J lost 4 bases, with 12 bases between them. Germline V CDR1 and CDR2: LGHNA, YSLEER. CDR3 nucleotides: TGCGCCAGCAGCCAAGATACTGGGCTGAGCACTGAAGCTTTCTTT. Protein sequence: CASSQDTGLSTEAFF.

This clonotype has more than one count but fewer than ten. The gene calls are TRBV5-8 and TRBJ1-2, with D perhaps matching TRBD1 (5 bases). CDR3 length equals 13 residues. V lost 4 bases, J lost 5 bases, and 12 bases lay in between. CDR1 SGHTS and CDR2 YDEGEE come from the germline V gene. CDR3 in DNA: TGTGCCAGCAGCCCCGACAGTCAATATGGCTACACCTTC. Protein product: CASSPDSQYGYTF.

The chain joins TRBV5-5 to TRBJ2-5; 7 nucleotides agree with TRBD1. CDR3 length equals 15 residues. In germline, CDR1 is SGHKS, CDR2 YYEKEE (reference sequence). Losses at the gene ends were 2 bases for V and 4 bases for J; bases not matched to a gene: 8. DNA of the CDR3: TGTGCCAGCAGCTTCGACAGGGACCCCCGAGAGACCCAGTACTTC. It codes for CASSFDRDPRETQYF.

J is TRBJ1-4 and V is TRBV12-3 or TRBV12-4; D gene ambiguous. The CDR3 length is 13 residues. V gave up 2 bases and J gave up 5 bases, with 6 bases separating them. This CDR3 reads CASSLWRNEKLFF. CDR3 nucleotides: TGTGCCAGCAGTTTATGGAGGAATGAAAAACTGTTTTTT.

This clonotype was counted once. The V and J genes are TRBV11-2 and TRBJ2-2, with TRBD2 matching over 7 bases. V lost 4 bases to trimming and J lost 4 bases; unmatched junction nucleotides: 3. Germline V gene data show CDR1 as SGHAT and CDR2 as FQNNGV. The CDR3 sequence is 14 residues long. CDR3 loop: CASSYTGGTGELFF. In DNA, the CDR3 is TGTGCCAGCAGCTATACGGGGGGCACCGGGGAGCTGTTTTTT. Together with reference TRBV11-2 and TRBJ2-2, the CDR3 gives the full variable domain: EAGVAQSPRYKIIEKRQSVAFWCNPISGHATLYWYQQILGQGPKLLIQFQNNGVVDDSQLPKDRFSAERLKGVDSTLKIQPAKLEDSAVYLCASSYTGGTGELFFGEGSRLTVL.

There are a few counts of this clonotype. The rearrangement links TRBV6-6 to TRBJ2-7; perhaps D is TRBD1 or TRBD2 (6 bases each). CDR1 and CDR2 (germline): MNHNY, SVGAGI (reference sequence). This CDR3 has 16 amino acids. V was clipped by 3 bases and J by 2 bases, with 17 bases between them. The CDR3 reads CASSYSLTGAPYEQYF. CDR3 in DNA: TGTGCCAGCAGTTATTCTCTTACGGGGGCCCCCTACGAGCAGTACTTC.

The V and J genes are TRBV7-6 and TRBJ2-5; the D call may be TRBD1 or TRBD2 (6 bases each). V gave up 1 base and J gave up 5 bases, with 17 bases separating them. Germline assignment: CDR1 SGHVS and CDR2 FNYEAQ. This CDR3 has 16 residues. CDR3 region: CASSLGSPGAGETQYF. The CDR3 DNA reads TGTGCCAGCAGCTTAGGGTCCCCGGGGGCAGGGGAGACCCAGTACTTC.

The chain has TRBV12-3 or TRBV12-4 and TRBJ2-7, with D maybe TRBD2 (5 bases). The J call may be faulty, since TRBJ2-5 better matches the DNA end. This CDR3 has 13 residues. The CDR3 bases are TGTGCCAGCAGCGCAAGAGGACGGGGGACCCAGTACTTC. Its translation is CASSARGRGTQYF.

The V gene is TRBV27, the J gene TRBJ1-2; TRBD1 matches at 9 bases. CDR1 MNHEY and CDR2 SMNVEV come from the germline V gene (reference sequence). V lost 4 bases to trimming and J lost 4 bases; unmatched junction nucleotides: 7. This CDR3 is 15 amino acids long. CDR3 protein: CASSYTGGAIYGYTF. The DNA of the CDR3 is TGTGCCAGCAGTTACACAGGGGGCGCTATCTATGGCTACACCTTC.

CDR3 sequence reads: CSVSDRTSSLAEQFF. Written as DNA, the CDR3 is TGCAGCGTTTCAGACCGGACTAGCTCGTTGGCTGAGCAGTTCTTC. The chain combines TRBV29-1 with TRBJ2-1, with 8 bases matching TRBD2. Germline loops: CDR1 SQVTM, CDR2 ANQGSEA. CDR3 size: 15 residues. J gave up 9 bases and V 5 bases, and 15 bases lay outside the gene matches.

In its sample, this clonotype was seen a few times. The rearrangement uses TRBV6-5 and TRBJ2-7, with TRBD1 matching 9 bases. The V and J ends lost 7 bases and 8 bases, in that order; junction bases with no gene match: 12. Germline assignment: CDR1 MNHEY and CDR2 SVGAGI. CDR3 size: 14 residues. CDR3 nucleotides: TGTGCCAGCAACCAACAGGGGGCCGCGGCCCAGCAGTACTTC. As protein: CASNQQGAAAQQYF.

This chain uses TRBV27 with TRBJ1-1; TRBD1 agrees at 9 bases. This CDR3 is built from 15 residues. Germline assignment: CDR1 MNHEY and CDR2 SMNVEV (reference sequence). V shed 0 bases, J shed 5 bases, and the junction held 4 bases outside the gene matches. CDR3 sequence: CASSLSGTGRTEAFF. CDR3 DNA: TGTGCCAGCAGTTTATCCGGGACAGGGAGGACTGAAGCTTTCTTT.